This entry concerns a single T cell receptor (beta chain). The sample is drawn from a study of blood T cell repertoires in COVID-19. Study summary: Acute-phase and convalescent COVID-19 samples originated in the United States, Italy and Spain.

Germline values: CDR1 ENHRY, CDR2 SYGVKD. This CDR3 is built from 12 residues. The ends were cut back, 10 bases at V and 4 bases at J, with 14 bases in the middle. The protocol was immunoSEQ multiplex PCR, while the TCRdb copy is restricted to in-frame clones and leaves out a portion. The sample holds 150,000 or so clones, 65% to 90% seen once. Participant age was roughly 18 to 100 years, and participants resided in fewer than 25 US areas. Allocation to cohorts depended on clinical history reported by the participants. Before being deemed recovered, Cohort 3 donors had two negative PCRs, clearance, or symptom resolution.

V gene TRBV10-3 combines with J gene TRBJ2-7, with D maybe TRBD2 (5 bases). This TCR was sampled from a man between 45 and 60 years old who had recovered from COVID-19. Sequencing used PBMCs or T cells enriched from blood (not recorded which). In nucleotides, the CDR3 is TGTGCCACCCAACCTTCGGGGTACGAGCAGTACTTC. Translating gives CATQPSGYEQYF.